The entry below describes one T cell receptor (beta chain). The target antigen is unknown. CDR3 size: 14 residues. V dropped 6 bases and J dropped 0 bases, with 12 bases sitting between them. The germline gives CDR1 DFQATT, CDR2 SNEGSKA (reference sequence). The data were taken from a study of T cells after yellow fever vaccination. Study information: Low-cell-number fractions were prepared with SMART-Seq v4 Ultra Low Input.

Study findings and constraints: When the response was secondary, it was weaker but reached its peak faster, day 5 versus 15. Among primary-vaccination clones, most reappeared after the booster, at almost 98% for CD4 and 85% to 90% for CD8.

5'RACE template switching added a universal primer site and UMIs to TCR cDNA. TCRdb recomputed calls from the 5' RACE reads with MiXCR, one row per CDR3 protein. The data hold approximately 110,000 distinct CDR3 sequences, with under 9% observed a single time. This specimen was CD8+ T cells sorted from PBMCs, taken 45 days after the yellow fever booster vaccination. The receptor comes from a man in his thirties or forties who received the YFV17D yellow fever vaccine. V gene TRBV20-1 combines with J gene TRBJ1-3, with D uncertain. CDR3 in amino acids: CSAAGPYSGNTIYF. CDR3 sequence (DNA): TGCAGTGCCGCCGGGCCTTACTCTGGAAACACCATATATTTT.